Each of the 8 T cell receptor beta chains below was sequenced from the same sample in a study of blood T cells in healthy people across ages. Sample-barcoded 5' priming and a J-beta primer mix drove a second PCR of about 6 to 11 cycles. TCRdb re-derived calls from the 5' RACE reads in MiXCR, one entry per CDR3 protein. The sample gives about 1.7 million distinct CDR3 sequences, roughly 27% of which show up once; 7.7% is in the top ten. Material for sequencing was blood. Source of these receptors: a woman in her twenties or thirties in good health.

This clonotype was detected once. The chain joins TRBV3-1 to TRBJ2-7; no definite D call. Between the trimmed V and J ends, which lost 3 bases and 2 bases, there was a span of 8 bases. This CDR3 is built from 13 residues. CDR1 LGHDT and CDR2 YNNKEL come from the germline V gene (reference sequence). CDR3 protein: CASSHASTYEQYF. The CDR3 DNA follows: TGTGCCAGCAGCCACGCTTCAACCTACGAGCAGTACTTC.

The gene calls are TRBV7-2 and TRBJ2-3, with TRBD2 as a possible D gene (6 bases). The CDR3 has 16 amino acids. The germline V and J ends were trimmed by 1 base and 1 base, with 12 bases remaining between them. Germline V gene lookup returns CDR1 SGHTA and CDR2 FQGNSA. The CDR3 DNA is TGTGCCAGCAGCTTAGGGGTTAGCGGCGGCACAGATACGCAGTATTTT. Translation gives CASSLGVSGGTDTQYF.

This clonotype was seen more than once but under ten times. Here the CDR3 reads CASSEEAGLLYTF. CDR3 in DNA: TGTGCCAGCAGTGAAGAAGCGGGGCTGCTCTACACCTTC. J is TRBJ1-2 and V is TRBV6-1; maybe TRBD1 (5 bases). V lost 1 base to trimming and J lost 10 bases, with 13 bases between them. Germline loops: CDR1 MNHNS, CDR2 SASEGT. CDR3 size: 13 residues.

This clonotype was detected a few times. The chain joins TRBV29-1 to TRBJ1-2, with 9 bases matching TRBD1. There are 13 residues in the CDR3. V lost 4 bases and J lost 8; bases outside the gene matches: 8. The germline CDR1 and CDR2 sequences are SQVTM and ANQGSEA. The CDR3 protein is CSVGAQGASGYTF. The DNA for the CDR3 is TGCAGCGTTGGGGCACAGGGGGCTTCCGGCTACACCTTC.

CDR3 sequence reads: CAISDMRLAGEETQYF. The CDR3 nucleotides read TGTGCCATCAGTGATATGAGACTAGCGGGAGAAGAGACCCAGTACTTC. The chain recombines TRBV10-3 with TRBJ2-5, with 12 bases lining up with TRBD2. Germline loops: CDR1 ENHRY, CDR2 SYGVKD. This CDR3 contains 16 residues. The V segment lost 3 bases and the J segment 3 bases; nucleotides outside the gene matches: 5.

The chain uses TRBV19 and TRBJ1-4; a weak D match, TRBD1 (5 bases). Per germline, CDR1 LNHDA and CDR2 SQIVND (reference sequence). V lost 1 base to trimming and J lost 7 bases, with 13 bases between them. The CDR3 spans 15 residues. This CDR3 reads CASSIGTGLSEKLFF. CDR3 sequence (DNA): TGTGCCAGTAGTATAGGAACAGGCCTGAGTGAAAAACTGTTTTTT.

This clonotype was recorded many times. This chain uses TRBV6-5 with TRBJ2-3; 11 bases fit TRBD2. This CDR3 has 15 residues. The V and J ends lost 5 bases and 1 base, in that order; junction bases with no gene match: 2. Germline V gives CDR1 MNHEY, CDR2 SVGAGI. In nucleotides, the CDR3 is TGTGCCAGCAGTGCGGGACTAGCGGGCACAGATACGCAGTATTTT. Protein: CASSAGLAGTDTQYF.

The table lists this clonotype with a few counts. The chain combines TRBV20-1 with TRBJ2-7; TRBD1 matches at 9 bases. The CDR3 is 13 residues long. Germline V gene data show CDR1 as DFQATT and CDR2 as SNEGSKA (reference sequence). J was trimmed by 3 bases and V by 6 bases; bases with no gene match: 6. CDR3 coding DNA: TGCAGTGCCGAGGGGGACAGGGACTACGAGCAGTACTTC. Translating it yields CSAEGDRDYEQYF.